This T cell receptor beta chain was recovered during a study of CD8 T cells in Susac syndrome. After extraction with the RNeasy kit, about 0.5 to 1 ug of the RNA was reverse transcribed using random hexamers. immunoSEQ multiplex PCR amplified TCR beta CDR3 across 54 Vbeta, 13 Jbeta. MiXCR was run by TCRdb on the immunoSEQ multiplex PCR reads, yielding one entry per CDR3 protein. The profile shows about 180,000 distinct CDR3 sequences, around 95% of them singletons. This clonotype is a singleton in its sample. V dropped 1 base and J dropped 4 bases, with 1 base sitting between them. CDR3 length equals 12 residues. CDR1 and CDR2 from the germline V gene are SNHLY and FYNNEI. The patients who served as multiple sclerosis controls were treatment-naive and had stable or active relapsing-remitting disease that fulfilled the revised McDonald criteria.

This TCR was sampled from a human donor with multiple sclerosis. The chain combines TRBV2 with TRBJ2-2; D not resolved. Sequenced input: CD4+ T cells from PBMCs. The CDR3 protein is CASSEVTGELFF. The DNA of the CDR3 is TGTGCCAGCAGTGAAGTCACCGGGGAGCTGTTTTTT.